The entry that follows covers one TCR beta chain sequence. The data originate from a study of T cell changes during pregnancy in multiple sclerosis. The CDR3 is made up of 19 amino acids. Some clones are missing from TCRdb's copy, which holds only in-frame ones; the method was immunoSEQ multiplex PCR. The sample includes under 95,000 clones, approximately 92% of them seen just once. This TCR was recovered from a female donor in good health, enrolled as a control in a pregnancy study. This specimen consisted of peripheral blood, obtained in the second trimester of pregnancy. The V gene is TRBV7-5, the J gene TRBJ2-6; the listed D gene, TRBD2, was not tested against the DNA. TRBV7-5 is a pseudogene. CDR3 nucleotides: TGTGCCAGAAGCTTAAAGTCGGGACTGGGAGTCGCTGGGGCCAACGTCCTGACTTTC. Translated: CARSLKSGLGVAGANVLTF.